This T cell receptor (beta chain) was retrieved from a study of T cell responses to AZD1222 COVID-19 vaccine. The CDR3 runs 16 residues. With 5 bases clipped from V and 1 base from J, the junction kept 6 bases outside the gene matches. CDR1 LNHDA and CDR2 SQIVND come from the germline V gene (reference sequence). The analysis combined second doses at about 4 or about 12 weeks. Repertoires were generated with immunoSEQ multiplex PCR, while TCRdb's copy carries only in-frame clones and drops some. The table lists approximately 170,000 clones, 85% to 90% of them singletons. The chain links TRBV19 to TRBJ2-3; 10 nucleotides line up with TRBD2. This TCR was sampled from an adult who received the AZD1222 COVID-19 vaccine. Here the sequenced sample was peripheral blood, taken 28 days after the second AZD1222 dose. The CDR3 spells CASSPLSGGGTDTQYF. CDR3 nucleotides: TGTGCCAGTAGTCCGCTGAGCGGGGGGGGCACAGATACGCAGTATTTT.